The entry below describes one T cell receptor (beta chain). No antigen is known for it. Within one base of it there is no much larger clone, and no base qualities were kept. Library prep was done by multiplex PCR. For sequencing, an Illumina HiSeq 4000 was employed. CDR3 regions were amplified by Arm-PCR with iRepertoire HTBI primers to construct TCR beta libraries. Gel purification was performed on PCR products prior to sequencing. From the authors' description of their analysis: Across samples, roughly 60 TRBV and 15 or so TRBJ segments were identified and used for gene usage analysis of CDR3 amino acid clonotypes. Filtered high-quality paired reads were merged into contigs using COPE and FqMerger. BLAST was used to align contigs to IMGT TRBV, TRBD and TRBJ reference genes, and CDR3 was defined according to IMGT. Any clonotype with a frequency above 0.1% was counted as a highly expanded clone. Repertoire diversity was measured by Shannon entropy, and V-J evenness by the Gini coefficient. Public clonotypes were defined as clonotypes shared by more than one individual. Through fastp at Q25 and MiXCR, TCRdb rebuilt clones from the public reads, retaining in-frame beta chains. Every entry covers one CDR3 protein and lists the most common genes and DNA from its rows. TCRdb, rather than the study authors, made the V and J calls. In this sample the table shows approximately 560,000 distinct CDR3 sequences, 15% to 20% of which occur a single time. Around 13% of the sample comes from the top ten.

The meaning of the sample's time point label: newly diagnosed GD, antithyroid drugs for less than 3 months. For both TCR sequencing and RNA sequencing, RNA was extracted from PBMCs in TRIzol. Graves' disease was diagnosed according to American Thyroid Association guidelines. The patients came from an endocrinology department in Xi'an, China. Each patient gave 7.5 to 10 milliliters of peripheral blood, collected in an EDTA anticoagulant tube. PBMCs were isolated by Ficoll Paque Plus density gradient separation without further T cell sorting. RNA quality was checked with an Agilent 2100 Bioanalyzer and agarose gel, and concentration with a NanoDrop 2000. This record belongs to a study of regulatory T cells in long-lasting Graves disease (dated by TCRdb to 2020 to 2023). For the wider study: Patients with newly diagnosed Graves' disease had been on antithyroid drugs for under 3 months. A total of roughly 35 samples underwent TCR sequencing: around 13 from persistent and some 20 from newly diagnosed Graves' disease patients. This study used TCR sequencing and RNA sequencing of peripheral blood to compare persistent Graves' disease patients against newly diagnosed Graves' disease patients. The study was registered as a clinical trial and conducted in China. Study-level results and caveats: Sequencing and analysis were limited to the TCR beta chain. Persistent Graves' disease patients showed lower TCR Shannon entropy and fewer highly expanded clones than newly diagnosed patients, suggesting clonal expansion. Persistent disease showed preferential use of TRBV28, TRBJ1-2 and TRBJ2-5, whereas newly diagnosed disease favored TRBV20-1 and TRBJ2-1. The authors noted that the small sample size was a limitation that may lower accuracy. Only peripheral blood was studied, because thyroid tissue, the primary lesion, was inaccessible. More public clonotypes were shared among persistent patients (roughly 2,900) than among newly diagnosed patients (roughly 960).

The CDR3 goes from the cysteine to the phenylalanine over 12 residues. Here the CDR3 DNA is all that survives: 36 bases in frame from base 1. V lost 5 bases and J lost 4 bases, and the count of bases not matched to a germline gene is 2. The germline V gene (reference sequence) yields DFQATT for CDR1 and SNEGSKA for CDR2. This sample also belongs to another study, concerning T cells in Graves' hyperthyroidism and ophthalmopathy. As described in the second report: Graves' hyperthyroidism was defined as stable when no progression to ophthalmopathy occurred over 18 months of follow-up. Hyperthyroidism patients were newly diagnosed, had a disease duration of under 2 months, and were aged 18 to 65 years. Any patient with an uncontrolled infection, another autoimmune disease, pregnancy or lactation was excluded. Clinical symptoms, serum thyroxine and TRAb, thyroid ultrasound, and orbital computed tomography formed the basis for the diagnoses. The TCR CDR3 was subjected to a first round of RT-PCR using the HTBI primer set and the Qiagen OneStep RT-PCR kit. Most expanded thyroid clonotypes (frequency above 0.001) were also detected in blood, a finding suggesting that blood repertoires may reflect thyroid immune responses. A model built on a 13 V-J signature distinguished ophthalmopathy from stable hyperthyroidism, reaching approximately 89% sensitivity and under 84% specificity in cross-validation and 80%/75% in testing. During validation, the model predicted progression to ophthalmopathy a median of approximately 6.5 months ahead of onset, with around 65% sensitivity and 72% to 80% specificity. To identify distinguishing TCR V-J signatures, a discovery cohort of 90 to 100 patients was used, comprising approximately 40 with Graves' ophthalmopathy and around 60 with stable Graves' hyperthyroidism. Prospective prediction of ophthalmopathy was tested in an independent validation cohort consisting of 18 hyperthyroidism patients and about 17 patients who later progressed to ophthalmopathy. For training and testing, the 100 or so patients in the discovery cohort were randomly divided in a 7:3 ratio. In more than five Graves' hyperthyroidism patients, the study also compared T-cell repertoires from thyroid tissue with T-cell repertoires from blood. After sampling, hyperthyroidism patients received methimazole starting at 30 mg daily, and ophthalmopathy patients received high-dose intravenous methylprednisolone. A second multiplex PCR round built the libraries, followed by size selection and purification. Libraries were sequenced paired-end with 100 bp reads on an Illumina HiSeq2000. SOAPnuke was used to process the raw data, with reads discarded if the reads contained adapters or uncalled bases, had a mean Phred below 15, or lacked an exact constant-primer or identifier match. High-quality paired reads were merged with COPE v1.2.5, and unique nucleotide sequences were defined as clonotypes. MiTCR v1.1 was used to align the clonotypes against IMGT TRBV, TRBD and TRBJ reference segments. The analysis was restricted to V-J combinations with a frequency above 0.0001, which together covered about 99% of the repertoires. The TCS score was defined as the ratio of F50 (clonal expansion) to E x V (chaos), calculated using BLOSUM62-based TCRdist between CDR3 peptides within each V-J. Welch's t-statistics and random forest reduced just over 500 V-J features to roughly 13, which were used in a naive Bayes classifier (R e1071). Sample size was not statistically predetermined, and investigators were not blinded to group allocation. The paper describes TCR Vbeta CDR3 sequencing of around 140 peripheral blood samples, made up of some 40 ophthalmopathy patients, approximately 76 hyperthyroidism patients and roughly 17 progressor patients.

The sequenced sample was peripheral blood mononuclear cells (PBMCs), obtained at new diagnosis, from a patient treated with antithyroid drugs. Recombination linked TRBV20-1 to TRBJ2-7, and TRBD2 aligns with 10 junction nucleotides. This clonotype was obtained from a man between 18 and 35 years old with Graves disease. Donor details come from another sample of the same person, matched by shared clones. The DNA sequence follows: TGCAGTGCTGGACTAGCGGAGTACGAGCAGTACTTC. Its coded protein is CSAGLAEYEQYF.